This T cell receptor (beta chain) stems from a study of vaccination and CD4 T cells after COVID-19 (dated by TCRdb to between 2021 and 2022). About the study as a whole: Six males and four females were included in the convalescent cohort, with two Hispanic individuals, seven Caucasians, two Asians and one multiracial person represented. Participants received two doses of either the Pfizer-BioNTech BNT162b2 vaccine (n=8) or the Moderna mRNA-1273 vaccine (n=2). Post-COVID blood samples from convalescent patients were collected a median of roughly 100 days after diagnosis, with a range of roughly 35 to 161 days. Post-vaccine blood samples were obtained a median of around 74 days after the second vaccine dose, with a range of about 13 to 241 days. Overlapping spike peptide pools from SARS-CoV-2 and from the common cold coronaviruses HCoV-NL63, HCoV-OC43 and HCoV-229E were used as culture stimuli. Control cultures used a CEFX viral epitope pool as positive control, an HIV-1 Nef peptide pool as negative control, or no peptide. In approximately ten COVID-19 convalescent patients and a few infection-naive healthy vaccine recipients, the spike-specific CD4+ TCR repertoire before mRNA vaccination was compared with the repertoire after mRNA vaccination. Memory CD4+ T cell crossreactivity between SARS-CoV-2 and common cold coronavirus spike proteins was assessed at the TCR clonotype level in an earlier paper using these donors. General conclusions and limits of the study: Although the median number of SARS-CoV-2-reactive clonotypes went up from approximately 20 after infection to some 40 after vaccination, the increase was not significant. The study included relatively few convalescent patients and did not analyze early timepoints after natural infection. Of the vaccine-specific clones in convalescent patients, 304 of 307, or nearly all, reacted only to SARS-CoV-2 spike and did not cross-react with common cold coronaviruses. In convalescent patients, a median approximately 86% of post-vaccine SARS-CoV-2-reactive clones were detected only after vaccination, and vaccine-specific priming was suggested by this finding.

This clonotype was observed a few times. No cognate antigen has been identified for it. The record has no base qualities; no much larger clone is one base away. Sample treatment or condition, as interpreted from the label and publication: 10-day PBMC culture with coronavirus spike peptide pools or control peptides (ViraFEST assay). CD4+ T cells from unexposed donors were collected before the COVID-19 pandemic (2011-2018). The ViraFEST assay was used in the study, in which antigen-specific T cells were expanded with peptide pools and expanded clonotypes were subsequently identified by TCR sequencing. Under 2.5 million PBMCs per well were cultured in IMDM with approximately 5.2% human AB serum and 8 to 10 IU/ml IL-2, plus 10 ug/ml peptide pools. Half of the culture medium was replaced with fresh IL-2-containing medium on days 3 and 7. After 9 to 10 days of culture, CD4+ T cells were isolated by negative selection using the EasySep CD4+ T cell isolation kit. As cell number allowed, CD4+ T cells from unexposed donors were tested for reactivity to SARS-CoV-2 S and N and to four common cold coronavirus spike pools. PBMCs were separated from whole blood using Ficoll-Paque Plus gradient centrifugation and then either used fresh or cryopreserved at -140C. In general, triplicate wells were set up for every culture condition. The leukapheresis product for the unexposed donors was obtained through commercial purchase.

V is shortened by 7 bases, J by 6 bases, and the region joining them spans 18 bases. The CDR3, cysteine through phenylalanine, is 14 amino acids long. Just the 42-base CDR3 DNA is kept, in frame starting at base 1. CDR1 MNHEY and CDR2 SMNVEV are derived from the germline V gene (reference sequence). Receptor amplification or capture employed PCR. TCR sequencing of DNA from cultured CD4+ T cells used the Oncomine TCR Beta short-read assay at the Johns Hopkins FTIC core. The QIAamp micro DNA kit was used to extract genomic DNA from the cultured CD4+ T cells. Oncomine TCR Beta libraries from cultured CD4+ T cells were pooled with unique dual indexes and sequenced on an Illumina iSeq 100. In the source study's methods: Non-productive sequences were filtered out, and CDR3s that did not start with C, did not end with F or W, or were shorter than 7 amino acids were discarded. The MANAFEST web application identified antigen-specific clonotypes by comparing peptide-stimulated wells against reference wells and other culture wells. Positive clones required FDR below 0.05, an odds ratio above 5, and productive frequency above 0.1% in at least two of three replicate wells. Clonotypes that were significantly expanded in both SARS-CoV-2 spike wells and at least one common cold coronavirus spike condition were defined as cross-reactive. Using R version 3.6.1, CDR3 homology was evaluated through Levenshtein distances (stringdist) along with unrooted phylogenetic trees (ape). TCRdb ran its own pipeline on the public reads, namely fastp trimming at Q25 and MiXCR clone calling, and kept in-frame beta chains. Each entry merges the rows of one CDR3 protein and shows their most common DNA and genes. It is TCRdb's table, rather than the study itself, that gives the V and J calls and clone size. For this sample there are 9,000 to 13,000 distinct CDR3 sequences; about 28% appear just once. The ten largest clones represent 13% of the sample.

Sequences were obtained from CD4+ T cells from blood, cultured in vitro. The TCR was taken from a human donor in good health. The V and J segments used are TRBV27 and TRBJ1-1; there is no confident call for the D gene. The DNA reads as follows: TGTGCCAGCACCCCCAGGCGGGGTGTCCCTGAAGCTTTCTTT. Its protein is CASTPRRGVPEAFF.